This T cell receptor beta chain emerged from a study of PD-1 blockade in classical Hodgkin lymphoma. V lost 8 bases, J lost 7 bases, and 21 bases lay in between. Per germline, CDR1 MNHNS and CDR2 SASEGT. This CDR3 is 15 amino acids long. Assay used: immunoSEQ multiplex PCR; TCRdb lists only in-frame clones, some missing. The sample includes more than 90,000 clones, around 80% of them seen just once. Time point in this sample: cycle 4 day 1 (C4D1), after five to seven weeks of nivolumab. All patients experienced relapse after autologous stem cell transplantation, and brentuximab vedotin exposure was variable.

The receptor was derived from a human donor with classical Hodgkin lymphoma. This chain connects TRBV6-1 to TRBJ1-5; the D gene is possibly TRBD1 (6 bases). This specimen consisted of peripheral blood mononuclear cells (PBMCs), obtained before the fourth cycle of nivolumab. In DNA, the CDR3 is TGTGCCAGCTCACCACCCCACCGGGGGCGGCAGCCCCAGCATTTT. Encoded protein: CASSPPHRGRQPQHF.